This T cell receptor beta chain emerged from a study of patients and donors after allogeneic stem cell transplantation (dated by TCRdb to 2018 to 2021). A note on this clonotype: Its antigen is unknown. It has no much larger one-base neighbor in the sample; base qualities were not kept.

V loses 2 bases, J loses 10 bases, and the germline ends lie 6 bases apart. Spanning cysteine to phenylalanine, the CDR3 consists of 12 amino acids. The DNA shown is the 36-base CDR3, in frame from base 1. Preparation of the library involved RT-PCR. TCRdb names NextSeq 550 as the instrument used. TCRdb trimmed public reads at Q25 via fastp, called clones via MiXCR and kept in-frame beta chains. Every CDR3 protein is listed once, alongside the most common genes and DNA of its rows. This sample is represented by approximately 170,000 distinct CDR3 sequences; about 24% of them were singletons. The ten biggest clones cover 20% to 30% of the sample.

The V and J segments used are TRBV12-3 or TRBV12-4 and TRBJ1-6; the D gene assignment is ambiguous. The material sequenced was blood, either unsorted or a sorted T cell fraction (not recorded which). The TCR originated in a human donor who was either an allogeneic HSCT recipient or a stem cell or donor lymphocyte infusion donor (not recorded which). It is not recorded whose cells these are; they may come from a transplant donor. The CDR3 reads as follows: CASSLPRSPLHF. The DNA reads TGTGCCAGCAGTTTACCGCGGTCACCCCTCCACTTT.